The 9 T cell receptor beta chains reported below all come from one sample, sequenced in a study of T cell responses to AZD1222 COVID-19 vaccine. Method: immunoSEQ multiplex PCR; TCRdb's copy keeps in-frame clones and lacks some. This table holds around 80,000 clones, around 90% found once. This specimen was peripheral blood, taken 28 days after the second AZD1222 dose. The receptors stem from an adult who received the AZD1222 COVID-19 vaccine.

CDR3 coding DNA: TGCGCCAGCAGCTTGGGCGGGACAGGTACGACCTACGAGCAGTACTTC. This translates into CASSLGGTGTTYEQYF. The genes are TRBV5-1 and TRBJ2-7; 8 nucleotides line up with TRBD1. Unmatched junction bases numbered 7, after V lost 0 bases and J lost 2 bases. This CDR3 has 16 amino acids. Germline V lookup: CDR1 SGHRS, CDR2 YFSETQ.

The rearrangement joins TRBV18 to TRBJ1-1, with 7 bases fitting TRBD1. Germline-derived CDR1 and CDR2 are KGHSH and LQKENI. J lost 5 bases, V lost 5 bases, and 8 bases had no gene match. This CDR3 is 14 amino acids long. The CDR3 region is CASSTSGGGTEAFF. The CDR3 coding sequence is TGTGCCAGCTCAACCTCAGGGGGAGGGACTGAAGCTTTCTTT.

The chain couples TRBV7-2 to TRBJ1-1, with D unclear. Germline CDR1 and CDR2: SGHTA and FQGNSA. The CDR3 contains 14 residues. The V and J ends lost 1 base and 6 bases respectively, with 12 bases between them. The CDR3 DNA is TGTGCCAGCAGCTTAGGTGAGGGTTTGGCTGAAGCTTTCTTT. Translating gives CASSLGEGLAEAFF.

This chain connects TRBV3-1 (or the pseudogene TRBV3-2) to TRBJ2-1, with D maybe TRBD2 (6 bases). Trimming pared 2 bases from V and 9 bases from J, leaving 23 bases between. This CDR3 has 17 residues. In germline, CDR1 is LGHDT, CDR2 YNNKEL (reference sequence). The CDR3 reads CASSQTGVQGRVGEQFF. The CDR3 DNA is TGTGCCAGCAGCCAAACGGGGGTTCAGGGTCGGGTAGGTGAGCAGTTCTTC.

J is TRBJ1-5 and V is TRBV30; D is possibly TRBD1 (6 bases). This CDR3 has 14 amino acids. V lost 6 bases and J lost 7, with 19 bases in between. Germline V gene data show CDR1 as GTSNPN and CDR2 as SVGIG (reference sequence). CDR3 in DNA: TGTGCCTGCCTAATTAGGGGGTTTTACCAGCCCCAGCATTTT. Its translation is CACLIRGFYQPQHF.

This rearrangement joins TRBV6-5 to TRBJ2-3; D is uncertain. Germline V gene data show CDR1 as MNHEY and CDR2 as SVGAGI. The CDR3 is 14 residues long. The germline V and J ends were trimmed by 5 bases and 0 bases, with 9 bases remaining between them. The CDR3 spells CASSLSRSTDTQYF. CDR3 DNA sequence: TGTGCCAGCAGTCTTAGCCGCAGCACAGATACGCAGTATTTT.

The chain is built from TRBV15 and TRBJ1-5; unclear D gene. The length of the CDR3 is 16 residues. V was pared by 3 bases and J by 3 bases, with 15 bases between. Per germline, CDR1 LNHNV and CDR2 YYDKDF (reference sequence). The CDR3 sequence: CATSRAGVGNNQPQHF. CDR3 bases: TGTGCCACCAGCAGGGCCGGGGTAGGAAACAATCAGCCCCAGCATTTT.

The chain recombines TRBV12-3 or TRBV12-4 with TRBJ1-5, with no clear D. The CDR3 has 13 residues. V was pared by 3 bases and J by 4 bases, with 7 bases between. Here the CDR3 DNA reads TGTGCCAGCAGTTTTCGCGGGAATCAGCCCCAGCATTTT. This gives the protein CASSFRGNQPQHF.

The rearrangement joins TRBV10-3 to TRBJ1-2, with TRBD1 identical over 7 bases. The V gene's germline CDR1 is ENHRY and CDR2 SYGVKD. V trimming: 10 bases; J trimming: 0 bases; junction bases outside the gene matches: 5. The CDR3 has 13 amino acids. This CDR3 reads CANGTAANYGYTF. CDR3 nucleotide sequence: TGTGCCAACGGGACAGCCGCTAACTATGGCTACACCTTC.